The table lists the clone carrying this T cell receptor beta chain with many counts. TCRdb re-derived calls from the 5' RACE reads in MiXCR, one entry per CDR3 protein. The table has roughly 720,000 distinct CDR3 sequences, 18% seen once. This record comes from a study of identical twins. This CDR3 region has 13 residues. CDR1 SGHRS and CDR2 YFSETQ come from the germline V gene. Trimming took 4 bases from V and 4 from J, leaving 8 bases between them. Another study also made use of these data, one on T cells expressing NK-cell markers. That investigation notes: The same clonotypes also predominated in the CD3+CD56-NKG2C+ fraction of a few donors.

This rearrangement joins TRBV5-1 to TRBJ2-2; D unclear. The origin of this receptor is a woman under 30 in good health. The sequenced sample consisted of PBMCs. CDR3 sequence (DNA): TGCGCCAGCAGCCTCGACGGCACCGGGGAGCTGTTTTTT. Protein sequence: CASSLDGTGELFF.